This T cell receptor beta chain was sequenced for a study of blood T cells in healthy people across ages. Study details: About one barcoded beta molecule per two T cells came from capture by template switching. Study results and caveats: The study could not conclusively compare naive and antigen-experienced cells, given its unsorted PBMCs. A roughly linear fall in TCR beta diversity per million T cells was seen with increasing age.

The CDR3 covers 15 residues. CDR1 and CDR2 (germline): SNHLY, FYNNEI. Trimming pared 6 bases from V and 3 bases from J, leaving 17 bases between. Primers used in a second PCR of roughly 7 to 12 cycles were a sample-barcoded 5' primer and a J-beta primer mix. TCRdb reprocessed the 5' RACE reads via MiXCR and lists one record per CDR3 protein. Of hundreds of thousands of distinct CDR3 sequences listed, 45% to 65% are singletons. Remarks on this clonotype: What it recognizes is unknown.

No fewer than 6 million PBMCs went into each sample. This receptor was identified in a man in his 60s in good health. The gene calls are TRBV2 and TRBJ1-2; D gene ambiguous. Sample: blood. CDR3 region: CASSYARLTDYGYTF. For the CDR3, the DNA is TGTGCCAGCAGCTACGCGCGGTTAACGGACTATGGCTACACCTTC.